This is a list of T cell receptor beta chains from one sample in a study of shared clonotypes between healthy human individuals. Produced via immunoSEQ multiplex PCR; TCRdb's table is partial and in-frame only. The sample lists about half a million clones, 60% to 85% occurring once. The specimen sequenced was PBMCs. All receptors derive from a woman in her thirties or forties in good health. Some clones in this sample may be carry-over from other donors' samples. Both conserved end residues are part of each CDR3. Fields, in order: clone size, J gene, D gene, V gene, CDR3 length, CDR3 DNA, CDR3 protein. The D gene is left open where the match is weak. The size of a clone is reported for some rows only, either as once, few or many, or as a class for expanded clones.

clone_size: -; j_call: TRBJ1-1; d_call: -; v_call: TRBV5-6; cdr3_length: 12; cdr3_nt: TGTGCCAGCAGCCCTGGGGGCGCAAAAGCTTTCTTT; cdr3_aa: CASSPGGAKAFF
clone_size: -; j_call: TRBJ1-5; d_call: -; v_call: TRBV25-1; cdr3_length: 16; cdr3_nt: TGTGCCAGCAGTGGCCGAGAGACATATGGCCATCAGCCCCAGCATTTT; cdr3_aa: CASSGRETYGHQPQHF
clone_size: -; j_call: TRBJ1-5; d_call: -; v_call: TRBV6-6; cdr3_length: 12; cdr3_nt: TGTGCCAGCAGTTTCTCTAATCAGCCCCAGCATTTT; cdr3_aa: CASSFSNQPQHF
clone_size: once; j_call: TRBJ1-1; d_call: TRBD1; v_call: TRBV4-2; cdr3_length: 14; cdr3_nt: TGTGCCAGCAGCCAACCAGGGGGGGACACTGAAGCTTTCTTT; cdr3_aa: CASSQPGGDTEAFF
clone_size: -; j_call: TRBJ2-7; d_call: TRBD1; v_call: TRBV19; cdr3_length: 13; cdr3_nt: TGTGCCAGTAGTCAACAGGGGTCCTACGAGCAGTACTTC; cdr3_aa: CASSQQGSYEQYF
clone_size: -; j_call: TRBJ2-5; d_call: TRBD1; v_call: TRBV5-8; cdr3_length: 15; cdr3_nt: TGTGCCAGCAGCGGGGGACAGGGCCCTCAAGAGACCCAGTACTTC; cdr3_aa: CASSGGQGPQETQYF
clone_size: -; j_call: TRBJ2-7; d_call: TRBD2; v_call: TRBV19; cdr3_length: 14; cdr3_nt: TGTGCCAGTAGTATCAGACTAGCGACCTACGAGCAGTACTTC; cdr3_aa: CASSIRLATYEQYF
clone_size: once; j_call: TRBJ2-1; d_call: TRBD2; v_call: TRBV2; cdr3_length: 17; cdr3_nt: TGTGCCAGCAGTGAAATGGTTCTAGCGGGGTTTTACAATGAGCAGTTCTTC; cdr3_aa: CASSEMVLAGFYNEQFF
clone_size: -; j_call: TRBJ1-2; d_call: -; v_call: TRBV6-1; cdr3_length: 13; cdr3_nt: TGTGCCAGCAGTGAGAGGAACAACTATGGCTACACCTTC; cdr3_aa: CASSERNNYGYTF
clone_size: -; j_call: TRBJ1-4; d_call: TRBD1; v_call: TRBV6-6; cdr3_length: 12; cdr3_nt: TGTGCCAGCAGCAGACAGGGGAAGAAACTGTTTTTT; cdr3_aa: CASSRQGKKLFF
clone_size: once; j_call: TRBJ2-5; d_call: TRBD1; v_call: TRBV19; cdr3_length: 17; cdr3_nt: TGTGCCAGTGCAGAGGGACAGGGGGGATCGGGACAAGAGACCCAGTACTTC; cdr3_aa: CASAEGQGGSGQETQYF
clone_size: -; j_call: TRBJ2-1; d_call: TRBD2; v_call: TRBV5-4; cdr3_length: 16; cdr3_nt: TGTGCCAGCAGCTTATTGAGCGGGAGGTCCTACAATGAGCAGTTCTTC; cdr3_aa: CASSLLSGRSYNEQFF
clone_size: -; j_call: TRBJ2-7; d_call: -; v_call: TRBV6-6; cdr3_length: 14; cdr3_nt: TGTGCCAGCAGTTATGGGGGGTCGGCCTACGAGCAGTACTTC; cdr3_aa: CASSYGGSAYEQYF
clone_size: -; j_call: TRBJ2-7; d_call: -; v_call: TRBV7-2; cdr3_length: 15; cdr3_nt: TGTGCCAGCAGCTTAGAGACAGGTACCGCCTACGAGCAGTACTTC; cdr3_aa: CASSLETGTAYEQYF
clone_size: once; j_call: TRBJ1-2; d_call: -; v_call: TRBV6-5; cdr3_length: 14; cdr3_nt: TGTGCCAGCAGTTATGGGGGGCCGGGCTATGGCTACACCTTC; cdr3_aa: CASSYGGPGYGYTF
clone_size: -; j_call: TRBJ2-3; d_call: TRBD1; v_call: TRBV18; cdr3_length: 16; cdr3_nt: TGTGCCAGCTCACAGCCGGGACAGGGTGGCACAGATACGCAGTATTTT; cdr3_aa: CASSQPGQGGTDTQYF
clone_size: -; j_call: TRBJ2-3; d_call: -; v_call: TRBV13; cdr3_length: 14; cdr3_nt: TGTGCCAGCAGCTTAGGCGAAGGCACAGATACGCAGTATTTT; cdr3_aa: CASSLGEGTDTQYF
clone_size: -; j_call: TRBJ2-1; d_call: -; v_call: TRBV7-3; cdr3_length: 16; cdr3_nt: TGTGCCAGCAGCCCACTCGGTCGGGTTCGGTACAATGAGCAGTTCTTC; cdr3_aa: CASSPLGRVRYNEQFF
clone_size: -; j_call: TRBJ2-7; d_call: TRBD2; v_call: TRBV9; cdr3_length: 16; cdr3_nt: TGTGCCAGCAGCACTTTCGGGACTAGCGGGAGCGACGAGCAGTACTTC; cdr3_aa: CASSTFGTSGSDEQYF
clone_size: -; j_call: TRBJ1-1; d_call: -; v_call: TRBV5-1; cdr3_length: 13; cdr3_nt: TGCGCCAGCAGCTTGTCCCCGAACACTGAAGCTTTCTTT; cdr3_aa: CASSLSPNTEAFF
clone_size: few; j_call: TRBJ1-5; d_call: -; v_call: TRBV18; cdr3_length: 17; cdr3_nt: TGTGCCAGCTCACCACCGGGCCGGGGAATGGGCAATCAGCCCCAGCATTTT; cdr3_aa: CASSPPGRGMGNQPQHF
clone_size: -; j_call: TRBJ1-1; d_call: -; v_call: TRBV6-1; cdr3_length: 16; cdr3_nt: TGTGCCAGCAGTGAAGTCCCCGGCAGGGGGAACACTGAAGCTTTCTTT; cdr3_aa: CASSEVPGRGNTEAFF
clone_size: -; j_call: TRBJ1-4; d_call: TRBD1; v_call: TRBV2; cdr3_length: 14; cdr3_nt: TGTGCCAGCAGTTTACAGGGGGGGGATGAAAAACTGTTTTTT; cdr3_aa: CASSLQGGDEKLFF
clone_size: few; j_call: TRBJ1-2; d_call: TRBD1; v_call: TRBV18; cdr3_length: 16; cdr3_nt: TGTGCCAGCTCACCGGCGCCAGGACAGGGGATCGGTGGCTACACCTTC; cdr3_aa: CASSPAPGQGIGGYTF
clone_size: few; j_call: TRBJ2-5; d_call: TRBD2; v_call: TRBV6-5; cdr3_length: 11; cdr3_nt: TGTGCCAGCGGCGGGGGAGAGACCCAGTACTTC; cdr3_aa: CASGGGETQYF
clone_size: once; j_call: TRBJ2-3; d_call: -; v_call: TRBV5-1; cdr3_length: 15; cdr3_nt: TGCGCCAGCAGCTTCGGCGGCTCTAGCACAGATACGCAGTATTTT; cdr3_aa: CASSFGGSSTDTQYF
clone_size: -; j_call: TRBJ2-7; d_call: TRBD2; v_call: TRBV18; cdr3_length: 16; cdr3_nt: TGTGCCAGCTCACCTATAGGACTAGCGGGAGGATACGAGCAGTACTTC; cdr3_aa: CASSPIGLAGGYEQYF
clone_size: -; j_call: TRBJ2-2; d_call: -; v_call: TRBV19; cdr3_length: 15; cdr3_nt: TGTGCCAGTAGTATATACGGGGTGAACACCGGGGAGCTGTTTTTT; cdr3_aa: CASSIYGVNTGELFF
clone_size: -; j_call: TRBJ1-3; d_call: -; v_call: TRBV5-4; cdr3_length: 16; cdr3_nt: TGTGCCAGCAGCTTGGAGGGCGGAAGCTCTGGAAACACCATATATTTT; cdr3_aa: CASSLEGGSSGNTIYF
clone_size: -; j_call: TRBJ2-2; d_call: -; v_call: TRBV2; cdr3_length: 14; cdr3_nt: TGTGCCAGCAGTGACGTTAGGGACACCGGGGAGCTGTTTTTT; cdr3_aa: CASSDVRDTGELFF
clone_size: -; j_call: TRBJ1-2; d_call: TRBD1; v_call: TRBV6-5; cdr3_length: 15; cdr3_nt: TGTGCCAGCAGTTACTCGACAGGGAGGGGGGACGGCTACACCTTC; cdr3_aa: CASSYSTGRGDGYTF
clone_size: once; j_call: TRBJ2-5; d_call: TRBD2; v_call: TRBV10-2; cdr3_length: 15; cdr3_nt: TGCGCCACCTGGAGGGCTAGCGGGAGGTGGGAGACCCAGTACTTC; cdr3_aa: CATWRASGRWETQYF